Sequencing of this T cell receptor beta chain was carried out in a study of beta chain features in type 1 diabetes. General study findings and limits: Junctions at VDJ sites from type 1 diabetes patients had fewer insertions and more deletions. A possible short-template PCR bias applies equally to patients and controls. There was a moderate but significant shortening of TCRB CDR3s in all four CD4+ subsets of Type 1 diabetes patients.

Trimming pared 0 bases from V and 12 bases from J, leaving 10 bases between. CDR3 length equals 12 residues. Germline V gene lookup returns CDR1 SGHRS and CDR2 YFSETQ. On average, the one heparinised blood draw given by each donor was around 110 mL. By way of CD45RO/CCR7/CD25/CD127/CD95/CD27, the CD4+ regulatory, stem cell-like memory, central memory and naive cells were sorted. This clone was detected only a few times. Its antigen is unidentified. The isolated RNA, all of it, was reverse transcribed, so expressed TCRB transcripts were what got sequenced. Measured with immunoSEQ multiplex PCR; TCRdb has only the in-frame clones, and not every one. Of some 190,000 clones detected, almost 8% appear once; the ten largest clones hold under 0.55%.

The source is a man younger than 30 with type 1 diabetes. The sample was central memory CD4+ T cells from blood. The V call is TRBV5-1, the J call TRBJ2-1; D possibly corresponds to TRBD1 (5 bases). The CDR3 loop reads CASSLDAQGQFF. The CDR3 DNA follows: TGCGCCAGCAGCTTGGATGCCCAGGGGCAGTTCTTC.